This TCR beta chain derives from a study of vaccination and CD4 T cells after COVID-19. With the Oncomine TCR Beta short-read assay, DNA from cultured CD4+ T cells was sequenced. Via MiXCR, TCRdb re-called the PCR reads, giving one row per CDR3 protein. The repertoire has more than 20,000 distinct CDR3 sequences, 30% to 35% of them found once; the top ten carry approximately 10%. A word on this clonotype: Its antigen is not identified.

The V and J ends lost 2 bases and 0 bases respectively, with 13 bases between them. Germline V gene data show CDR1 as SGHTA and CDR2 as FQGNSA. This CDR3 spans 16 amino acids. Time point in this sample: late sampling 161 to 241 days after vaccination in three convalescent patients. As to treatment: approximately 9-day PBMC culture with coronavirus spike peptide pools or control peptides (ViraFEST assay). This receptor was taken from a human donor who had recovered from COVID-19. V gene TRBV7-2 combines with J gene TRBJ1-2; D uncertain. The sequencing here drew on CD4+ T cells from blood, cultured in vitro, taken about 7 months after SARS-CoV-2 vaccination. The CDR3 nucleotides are TGTGCCAGCAGCTTAATGCCGCGGGGAGCTAACTATGGCTACACCTTC. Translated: CASSLMPRGANYGYTF.